The clone carrying this T cell receptor (beta chain) was picked up a small number of times. Antigen specificity is unknown. These data belong to a study of T cell repertoires in aging, cancer and after chemotherapy. Study conclusions and caveats: Healthy donors lost TCR diversity with age mainly through richness, cancer patients through richness and evenness. Compared with age-matched healthy donors, untreated hematological or solid cancer patients showed higher blood TCR clonality. No conclusions about immunological memory after chemotherapy can be drawn from the repertoire data. In each cancer cohort, median generation probability increased across chemotherapy, suggesting thymic output rebounded.

Trimming took 2 bases from V and 1 from J; bases not matched to a gene: 1. Germline CDR1 is SGHTA and CDR2 is FQGNSA. The CDR3 sequence is 16 residues long. The template was genomic DNA from peripheral blood, not RNA. Multiplex touch-down PCR with TRB-A/B primers amplified rearranged V-D-J TRB sequences. Using its own MiXCR run on the multiplex PCR reads, TCRdb lists one record per CDR3 protein. The sample holds more than 7,000 distinct CDR3 sequences; roughly a third are singletons and the top ten take around 3.7%. The receptor comes from a human donor in good health. The sequencing sample was made of blood. V usage is TRBV7-2 and J usage is TRBJ2-2; 10 bases agree with TRBD2. CDR3 DNA sequence: TGTGCCAGCAGCTTAAGACTAGCGGGGAACACCGGGGAGCTGTTTTTT. Protein product: CASSLRLAGNTGELFF. The complete variable domain, with remaining parts taken from reference TRBV7-2 and TRBJ2-2, reads GAGVSQSPSNKVTEKGKDVELRCDPISGHTALYWYRQSLGQGLEFLIYFQGNSAPDKSGLPSDRFSAERTGGSVSTLTIQRTQQEDSAVYLCASSLRLAGNTGELFFGEGSRLTVL.